The rows below give T cell receptor beta chains drawn from one sample of a study of T cells in Graves' hyperthyroidism and ophthalmopathy. TCRdb re-called the multiplex PCR reads through MiXCR, storing one row per CDR3 protein. Here the sample spans hundreds of thousands of distinct CDR3 sequences, 13% to 15% being singletons. The sample consisted of blood. The receptors shown here come from a woman in her sixties or seventies with Graves' ophthalmopathy. The CDR3 runs from the conserved cysteine through the conserved F or W. The D gene is left open where the match is weak. The size of a clone is reported for some rows only, either as once, few or many, or as a class for expanded clones.

abundance	j_gene	d_gene	v_gene	CDR3nt	CDR3aa
few	TRBJ2-6	NA	TRBV28	TGTGCCAGCAACCCCCCCGGGGCCAACGTCCTGACTTTC	CASNPPGANVLTF
many	TRBJ1-2	TRBD1	TRBV27	TGTGCCAGCAGCCAGAAGACAGGGGGCGACTATGGCTACACCTTC	CASSQKTGGDYGYTF
NA	TRBJ2-7	NA	TRBV2	TGTGCCAGCGGGGGCCGACTCGCCTACGAGCAGTACTTC	CASGGRLAYEQYF
few	TRBJ2-7	NA	TRBV20-1	TGCAGTGCTAGAGAGTACACACATTACGAGCAGTACTTC	CSAREYTHYEQYF
many	TRBJ2-7	NA	TRBV6-4	TGTGCCAGCAGTGTCTGGCGGACGCAACCGGTCCACGAGCAGTACTTC	CASSVWRTQPVHEQYF
few	TRBJ1-2	NA	TRBV27	TGTGCCAGCAGTGCTCCTTCACAGGGTACCTATGGCTACACCTTC	CASSAPSQGTYGYTF
many	TRBJ2-7	NA	TRBV20-1	TGCAGTGCTAGAGAAGGATCGGGACAAACCTACGAGCAGTACTTC	CSAREGSGQTYEQYF
many	TRBJ2-3	NA	TRBV20-1	TGCAGTGCTAGAGATTCAGGGCCAGGAAGAACGCAGTATTTT	CSARDSGPGRTQYF
NA	TRBJ2-7	TRBD2	TRBV7-9	TGTGCCGGCAGCTCGGGGTTAGCGGGCTCCGAGCAGTACTTC	CAGSSGLAGSEQYF
many	TRBJ2-2	NA	TRBV18	TGTGCCAGCTCACCTAAACAGGACACCGGGGAGCTGTTTTTT	CASSPKQDTGELFF
NA	TRBJ2-3	NA	TRBV6-1	TGTGCCAGCACCCAGGGGGGAGGAGATACGCAGTATTTT	CASTQGGGDTQYF
few	TRBJ2-3	TRBD1	TRBV7-3	TGTGCCAGCAGCCTCACCGGGACAGGGATCCCAGATACGCAGTATTTT	CASSLTGTGIPDTQYF
many	TRBJ2-7	NA	TRBV27	TGTGCCAGCAGTTTAGTCAGGGGCAGGTACGAGCAGTACTTC	CASSLVRGRYEQYF
many	TRBJ2-5	NA	TRBV29-1	TGCAGCGTTGAGCGGCAGGTCCAAGAGACCCAGTACTTC	CSVERQVQETQYF
NA	TRBJ2-7	TRBD2	TRBV4-2	TGTGCCAGCAGCCATCCCGGACTAGCGGGAGGGTACGAGCAGTACTTC	CASSHPGLAGGYEQYF
many	TRBJ2-7	TRBD1	TRBV28	TGTGCCAGCAGTTGGGGACAGAATACCTACGAGCAGTACTTC	CASSWGQNTYEQYF
many	TRBJ1-2	NA	TRBV3-1	TGTGCCAGCAGCCGAAACAGGGATGGGTATGGCTACACCTTC	CASSRNRDGYGYTF
few	TRBJ2-1	NA	TRBV6-2/TRBV6-3	TGTGCCGGCAGTTCGACCATAGGAGCTTCTAGGGCCTACAATGAGCAGTTCTTC	CAGSSTIGASRAYNEQFF
NA	TRBJ1-6	NA	TRBV6-4	TGTGCCAGCAGTGACAGGGGTTCACCCCTCCACTTT	CASSDRGSPLHF
NA	TRBJ2-7	NA	TRBV29-1	TGCAGCGTTGGTGCGAACGTGGGGGCGGGAGAGCAGTACTTC	CSVGANVGAGEQYF
few	TRBJ2-6	TRBD1	TRBV7-3	TGTGCCAGCAGCCCTAAACAGGGGGCGGGCTCTGGGGCCAACGTCCTGGCTTTC	CASSPKQGAGSGANVLAF
NA	TRBJ2-2	TRBD1	TRBV10-3	TGTGCCATCAGTGAGTCGAACAGGGGAGAGACCAGGGAGCTGTTTTTT	CAISESNRGETRELFF
few	TRBJ2-1	TRBD1	TRBV28	TGTGCCAGCAGAAAGGACAGGGCGACTAACAATGAGCAGTTCTTC	CASRKDRATNNEQFF
many	TRBJ2-5	TRBD1	TRBV7-9	TGTGCCAGCAGCTCCACCCCTACAGGGGCACAAGAGACCCAGTACTTC	CASSSTPTGAQETQYF
NA	TRBJ2-4	TRBD1	TRBV6-1	TGTGCCAGCAGTGCCCCAGGACAGGAAAACCTAGCCAAAAACATTCAGTACTTC	CASSAPGQENLAKNIQYF
NA	TRBJ2-5	NA	TRBV5-1	TGCGCCAGCAGCTTGGCCGGAGGGGGGGTCCAAGAGACCCAGTACTTC	CASSLAGGGVQETQYF
NA	TRBJ2-6	NA	TRBV27	TGTGCCAGCAGTTTTCGGCAGCGCTCTGGGGCCAACGTCCTGACTTTC	CASSFRQRSGANVLTF
many	TRBJ2-5	NA	TRBV20-1	TGCAGTGCTAGAGTTCCTCCAGAGACCCAGTACTTC	CSARVPPETQYF
many	TRBJ2-2	TRBD2	TRBV10-3	TGTGCCATCAGTGAGGGGACTAGCGGGAGAGGCGGCGGGGAGCTGTTTTTT	CAISEGTSGRGGGELFF
many	TRBJ1-5	NA	TRBV2	TGTGCCAGCAGTGATTACAGGGAAAATCAGCCCCAGCATTTT	CASSDYRENQPQHF
many	TRBJ2-7	NA	TRBV7-3	TGTGCCAGCAGCCGTAACCCGGGATACGAGCAGTACTTC	CASSRNPGYEQYF
NA	TRBJ2-7	TRBD1	TRBV15	TGTGCCACCAGCAGAGGGACAGGGGCGGTCTACGAGCAGTACTTC	CATSRGTGAVYEQYF